A selection of T cell receptor beta chains follows, all from one sample in a study of identical twins. MiXCR was run by TCRdb on the 5' RACE reads, yielding one entry per CDR3 protein. The sample includes some 1,600,000 distinct CDR3 sequences, around a third of them seen just once. The specimen sequenced was cord blood. The receptors stem from a newborn girl in good health. Each CDR3 is given with its conserved first and last residue. The D gene is left open where the match is weak. Clone size, where shown, is once, few, many, or a class for clones that have expanded.

d_call	v_call	clone_size	j_call	cdr3_aa	cdr3_nt
NA	TRBV7-9	few	TRBJ2-3	CASSPSISALQTDTQYF	TGTGCCAGCAGCCCCTCAATTAGCGCTTTGCAGACAGATACGCAGTATTTT
NA	TRBV4-2	NA	TRBJ2-1	CASSQERRLVGNEQFF	TGTGCCAGCAGCCAGGAGAGGAGACTAGTGGGGAATGAGCAGTTCTTC
NA	TRBV7-2	few	TRBJ2-4	CASSLRMGAGTKNIQYF	TGTGCCAGCAGCCTTCGAATGGGGGCCGGGACCAAAAACATTCAGTACTTC
NA	TRBV10-3	NA	TRBJ2-1	CAISELQGNEQFF	TGTGCCATCAGTGAGTTGCAGGGCAATGAGCAGTTCTTC
NA	TRBV20-1	NA	TRBJ2-1	CSARDLRTAYNEQFF	TGCAGTGCTAGAGATCTCAGGACCGCCTACAATGAGCAGTTCTTC
TRBD1	TRBV9	few	TRBJ2-1	CASSTRLHRGPSSYNEQFF	TGTGCCAGCAGCACACGACTGCACAGGGGACCGAGCTCCTACAATGAGCAGTTCTTC
NA	TRBV12-3/TRBV12-4	few	TRBJ1-6	CASSLAWGTPLHF	TGTGCCAGCAGTTTAGCGTGGGGGACACCCCTCCACTTT
NA	TRBV7-9	few	TRBJ2-5	CASSLVQGNEETQYF	TGTGCCAGCAGCTTAGTACAGGGAAATGAAGAGACCCAGTACTTC
TRBD2	TRBV20-1	NA	TRBJ2-1	CSGLAGPSYNEQFF	TGCAGTGGACTAGCGGGTCCATCCTACAATGAGCAGTTCTTC
NA	TRBV3-1	NA	TRBJ2-3	CASSGLPDTQYF	TGTGCCAGCAGCGGTCTCCCAGATACGCAGTATTTT
NA	TRBV28	NA	TRBJ1-6	CASSFNRGRSSLHF	TGTGCCAGCAGTTTTAATCGGGGGCGTTCATCCCTCCACTTT
TRBD2	TRBV4-2	few	TRBJ2-7	CASSQGREGYEQYF	TGTGCCAGCAGCCAAGGGCGGGAGGGCTACGAGCAGTACTTC
NA	TRBV20-1	NA	TRBJ2-7	CSARQALEQYF	TGCAGTGCTAGACAGGCTCTCGAGCAGTACTTC
NA	TRBV28	many	TRBJ2-7	CASSLLHEQYF	TGTGCCAGCAGTTTACTGCACGAGCAGTACTTC
TRBD2	TRBV3-1	few	TRBJ2-5	CASSRGLAGAYNEQYF	TGTGCCAGCAGCCGCGGACTAGCGGGGGCCTACAATGAGCAGTACTTC
TRBD2	TRBV7-9	NA	TRBJ2-1	CASSFRTSGSSYNEQFF	TGTGCCAGCAGCTTCAGGACTAGCGGGAGCTCCTACAATGAGCAGTTCTTC
NA	TRBV12-5	NA	TRBJ1-6	CASGLGDTNSPLHF	TGTGCTAGTGGTTTGGGGGACACTAATTCACCCCTCCACTTT
TRBD2	TRBV3-1	NA	TRBJ2-7	CASSRTSGRNNEQYF	TGTGCCAGCAGCCGGACTAGCGGGAGGAACAATGAGCAGTACTTC
NA	TRBV27	NA	TRBJ2-5	CASSSEFGGGETQYF	TGTGCCAGCAGTTCCGAATTCGGCGGAGGGGAGACCCAGTACTTC
NA	TRBV6-5	NA	TRBJ1-1	CASSYQGSAFF	TGTGCCAGCAGTTACCAGGGGTCAGCTTTCTTT
TRBD2	TRBV5-1	NA	TRBJ2-3	CASSFSSGRSDTQYF	TGCGCCAGCAGCTTTTCTAGCGGGAGGTCTGATACGCAGTATTTT
NA	TRBV4-2	few	TRBJ2-3	CASSQDLRLATDTQYF	TGTGCCAGCAGCCAAGATCTCCGGCTAGCCACAGATACGCAGTATTTT
TRBD2	TRBV20-1	few	TRBJ2-1	CSAETGLAGQFF	TGCAGTGCGGAGACGGGACTAGCGGGGCAGTTCTTC
TRBD1	TRBV5-4	few	TRBJ1-6	CAAGGRGPSPLHF	TGTGCAGCCGGGGGGAGGGGGCCTTCACCCCTCCACTTT
NA	TRBV7-2	few	TRBJ2-7	CASSLTWGGASGISSYEQYF	TGTGCCAGCAGCTTGACCTGGGGGGGGGCTAGCGGCATTAGCTCCTACGAGCAGTACTTC
TRBD2	TRBV4-2	NA	TRBJ2-2	CASSQVLTSGIRSTGELFF	TGTGCCAGCAGCCAAGTACTGACTAGCGGGATAAGGAGCACCGGGGAGCTGTTTTTT
NA	TRBV27	NA	TRBJ2-7	CASRDSGTPYEQYF	TGTGCCAGTAGGGACAGCGGGACCCCCTACGAGCAGTACTTC
NA	TRBV4-2	NA	TRBJ1-4	CASSPKGATNEKLFF	TGTGCCAGCAGCCCCAAGGGTGCTACTAATGAAAAACTGTTTTTT
NA	TRBV5-1	many	TRBJ2-3	CASSLGIGDTQYF	TGCGCCAGCAGCTTGGGAATAGGAGATACGCAGTATTTT
NA	TRBV3-1	NA	TRBJ2-7	CASSHKPPPPNEQYF	TGTGCCAGCAGCCATAAACCTCCCCCTCCCAATGAGCAGTACTTC
NA	TRBV12-3/TRBV12-4	few	TRBJ2-3	CASRSNTDTQYF	TGTGCCAGCAGATCAAACACAGATACGCAGTATTTT
TRBD2	TRBV16	NA	TRBJ2-3	CASSRVAGAPSTDTQYF	TGTGCCAGCAGCCGAGTAGCGGGGGCACCCTCCACAGATACGCAGTATTTT
NA	TRBV20-1	NA	TRBJ2-1	CSARTGPGDEQFF	TGCAGTGCTAGAACCGGCCCTGGGGATGAGCAGTTCTTC
TRBD2	TRBV7-2	NA	TRBJ2-3	CASKSRLAGADTQYF	TGTGCCAGTAAAAGCCGACTAGCGGGAGCAGATACGCAGTATTTT
NA	TRBV5-1	many	TRBJ2-3	CASSLAGGSDTQYF	TGTGCCAGCAGTTTAGCAGGAGGGTCGGATACGCAGTATTTT
NA	TRBV2	NA	TRBJ1-3	CASRGDGNTIYF	TGTGCCAGCAGGGGCGATGGAAACACCATATATTTT
NA	TRBV6-1	few	TRBJ2-5	CASSEEGPPRRETQYF	TGTGCCAGCAGTGAAGAAGGGCCCCCGAGAAGGGAGACCCAGTACTTC
TRBD2	TRBV15	NA	TRBJ2-1	CATSRGWTSEYNEQFF	TGTGCCACCAGCAGAGGTTGGACTAGCGAGTACAATGAGCAGTTCTTC
TRBD2	TRBV20-1	few	TRBJ2-5	CSAPGLGGQETQYF	TGCAGTGCCCCGGGACTAGGGGGTCAAGAGACCCAGTACTTC
NA	TRBV12-3/TRBV12-4	NA	TRBJ1-4	CASSPYRRGMTNEKLFF	TGTGCCAGCAGTCCATACAGGCGCGGGATGACTAATGAAAAACTGTTTTTT
NA	TRBV12-3/TRBV12-4	NA	TRBJ1-2	CASSFSASYGYTF	TGTGCCAGCAGTTTCAGTGCTAGCTATGGCTACACCTTC
NA	TRBV6-2/TRBV6-3	few	TRBJ2-3	CASSTNQGLTDTQYF	TGTGCCAGCAGCACTAACCAGGGTTTAACAGATACGCAGTATTTT
NA	TRBV20-1	NA	TRBJ1-1	CRHRNEAFF	TGCAGACACAGGAACGAAGCTTTCTTT
TRBD1	TRBV18	NA	TRBJ1-5	CASSLSGQNQPQHF	TGTGCCAGCTCACTCTCGGGACAGAATCAGCCCCAGCATTTT
NA	TRBV28	few	TRBJ2-2	CASSFGSMPGELFF	TGTGCCAGCAGTTTCGGTTCGATGCCCGGGGAGCTGTTTTTT
NA	TRBV7-2	NA	TRBJ2-3	CASSLELARDGTDTQYF	TGTGCCAGCAGCTTAGAACTAGCACGGGATGGCACAGATACGCAGTATTTT
NA	TRBV6-6	few	TRBJ2-3	CASSKTTPSTDTQYF	TGTGCCAGCAGTAAAACTACCCCGAGCACAGATACGCAGTATTTT
NA	TRBV5-1	few	TRBJ2-5	CASSLLGAGAGETQYF	TGCGCCAGCAGCTTGCTAGGCGCAGGGGCGGGAGAGACCCAGTACTTC
NA	TRBV19	NA	TRBJ1-5	CASSWGGSSNQPLHF	TGTGCCAGTAGTTGGGGAGGGAGCAGCAATCAGCCCCTGCATTTT
TRBD2	TRBV20-1	NA	TRBJ2-4	CSATYRTSGGLAKNIQYF	TGCAGTGCCACATACAGGACTAGCGGGGGCCTAGCCAAAAACATTCAGTACTTC
NA	TRBV29-1	many	TRBJ2-5	CSADMYQETQYF	TGCAGCGCTGACATGTACCAAGAGACCCAGTACTTC
NA	TRBV7-2	NA	TRBJ2-7	CASSSPQTYEQYF	TGTGCCAGCAGCTCGCCCCAGACCTACGAGCAGTACTTC
NA	TRBV3-1	NA	TRBJ2-1	CASSHNPVRNEQFF	TGTGCCAGCAGCCACAACCCTGTACGAAATGAGCAGTTCTTC
NA	TRBV5-1	few	TRBJ1-1	CASSPDLVVGAEAFF	TGCGCCAGCAGCCCGGACCTCGTAGTGGGGGCTGAAGCTTTCTTT
TRBD1	TRBV7-9	few	TRBJ2-7	CASSLRSGDRYSYEQYF	TGTGCCAGCAGCTTGAGGTCAGGGGACAGATACTCCTACGAGCAGTACTTC
TRBD1	TRBV12-3/TRBV12-4	once	TRBJ2-7	CASRGRTGDLSYEQYF	TGTGCCAGCAGGGGACGCACAGGGGACCTCTCCTACGAGCAGTACTTC
TRBD2	TRBV5-1	NA	TRBJ2-7	CASSSIAGGYNEQYF	TGCGCCAGCAGCTCGATAGCGGGGGGTTACAATGAGCAGTACTTC